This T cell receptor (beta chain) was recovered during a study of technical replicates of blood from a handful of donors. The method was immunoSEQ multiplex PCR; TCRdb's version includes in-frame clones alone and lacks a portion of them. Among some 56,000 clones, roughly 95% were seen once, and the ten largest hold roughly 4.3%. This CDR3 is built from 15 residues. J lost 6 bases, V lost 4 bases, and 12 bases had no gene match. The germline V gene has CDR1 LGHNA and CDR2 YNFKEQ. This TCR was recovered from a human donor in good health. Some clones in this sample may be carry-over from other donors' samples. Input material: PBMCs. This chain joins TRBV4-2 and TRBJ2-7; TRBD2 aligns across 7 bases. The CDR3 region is CASSLRLASYSEQYF. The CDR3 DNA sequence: TGTGCCAGCAGCCTACGACTAGCTTCCTATTCCGAGCAGTACTTC.